Listed below are T cell receptor beta chains from one sample, sequenced in a study of blood T cell repertoires in COVID-19. The repertoire was sequenced with immunoSEQ multiplex PCR; TCRdb's copy has only in-frame clones and lacks some. Of roughly 230,000 clones in the sample, around four fifths were seen once. The sample consisted of peripheral blood. These receptors came from a man aged 35 to 55 with active or convalescent COVID-19. The CDR3 runs from the conserved cysteine through the conserved F or W. A D gene is named only where the DNA matches it firmly. The size entry is marked missing in some rows and otherwise reads once, few, many or a size class.

d_gene: TRBD1; v_gene: TRBV14; abundance: NA; j_gene: TRBJ1-1; CDR3nt: TGTGCCAGCAGCCGAATAGACAGGGACACTGAAGCTTTCTTT; CDR3aa: CASSRIDRDTEAFF
d_gene: TRBD1; v_gene: TRBV10-3; abundance: NA; j_gene: TRBJ1-1; CDR3nt: TGTGCCATCAGTGAGTCGTCAGGGGGCCCGACCACTGAAGCTTTCTTT; CDR3aa: CAISESSGGPTTEAFF
d_gene: NA; v_gene: TRBV11-2; abundance: NA; j_gene: TRBJ1-1; CDR3nt: TGTGCCAGCAGCGCGGGAGTCCGTCAAAACACTGAAGCTTTCTTT; CDR3aa: CASSAGVRQNTEAFF
d_gene: NA; v_gene: TRBV27; abundance: NA; j_gene: TRBJ2-7; CDR3nt: TGTGCCAGCAGTTTGGGCAGGGATATTTCCTACGAGCAGTACTTC; CDR3aa: CASSLGRDISYEQYF
d_gene: NA; v_gene: TRBV7-2; abundance: NA; j_gene: TRBJ1-3; CDR3nt: TGTGCCAGCAAGCTTACCTACTCTGGAAACACCATATATTTT; CDR3aa: CASKLTYSGNTIYF
d_gene: TRBD2; v_gene: TRBV6-5; abundance: NA; j_gene: TRBJ2-2; CDR3nt: TGTGCCAGCAGCAAACGGGAGGAGATGGCCGGGGAGCTGTTTTTT; CDR3aa: CASSKREEMAGELFF
d_gene: NA; v_gene: TRBV28; abundance: NA; j_gene: TRBJ2-6; CDR3nt: TGTGCCAGCAGCCCCGATAGCTCTGGGGCCAACGTCCTGACTTTC; CDR3aa: CASSPDSSGANVLTF
d_gene: TRBD1; v_gene: TRBV3-1/TRBV3-2; abundance: NA; j_gene: TRBJ1-2; CDR3nt: TGTGCCAGCAGCATGACAGGGTTCGCCGGCTACACCTTC; CDR3aa: CASSMTGFAGYTF
d_gene: TRBD2; v_gene: TRBV27; abundance: NA; j_gene: TRBJ2-1; CDR3nt: TGTGCCAGCAGTTTAGTGTCTAGCGGGAACCGTGAGCAGTTCTTC; CDR3aa: CASSLVSSGNREQFF
d_gene: NA; v_gene: TRBV7-2; abundance: few; j_gene: TRBJ2-7; CDR3nt: TGTGCCAGCAGCCCAATATGGGCAGCTGACTCCTACGAGCAGTACTTC; CDR3aa: CASSPIWAADSYEQYF
d_gene: NA; v_gene: TRBV27; abundance: few; j_gene: TRBJ2-1; CDR3nt: TGTGCCAGCAGTTTATGGGCAGCTGACTACAATGAGCAGTTCTTC; CDR3aa: CASSLWAADYNEQFF
d_gene: NA; v_gene: TRBV24-1; abundance: NA; j_gene: TRBJ1-3; CDR3nt: TGTGCCACCAGTGATCCCGGGACATCTGGAAACACCATATATTTT; CDR3aa: CATSDPGTSGNTIYF
d_gene: NA; v_gene: TRBV6-5; abundance: NA; j_gene: TRBJ1-4; CDR3nt: TGTGCCAGCAGAACTGACGGGTATGAAAAACTGTTTTTT; CDR3aa: CASRTDGYEKLFF
d_gene: TRBD2; v_gene: TRBV5-1; abundance: NA; j_gene: TRBJ2-7; CDR3nt: TGCGCCAGCAGCTTGGCACTAGCGGGTGGACCCTACGAGCAGTACTTC; CDR3aa: CASSLALAGGPYEQYF
d_gene: TRBD1; v_gene: TRBV5-1; abundance: NA; j_gene: TRBJ1-5; CDR3nt: TGCGCCAGCAGCCAAGGGACAGGGGATCAGCCCCAGCATTTT; CDR3aa: CASSQGTGDQPQHF
d_gene: NA; v_gene: TRBV30; abundance: once; j_gene: TRBJ2-3; CDR3nt: TGTGCCTTGGTAGCGCTCACAGATACGCAGTATTTT; CDR3aa: CALVALTDTQYF
d_gene: TRBD1; v_gene: TRBV30; abundance: NA; j_gene: TRBJ1-2; CDR3nt: TGTGCCGAGAACCCCGACAGGGGGCATGGCTACACCTTC; CDR3aa: CAENPDRGHGYTF
d_gene: NA; v_gene: TRBV3-1/TRBV3-2; abundance: NA; j_gene: TRBJ1-1; CDR3nt: TGTGCCAGCAGCCTGACAGGAAACACTGAAGCTTTCTTT; CDR3aa: CASSLTGNTEAFF
d_gene: TRBD2; v_gene: TRBV11-3; abundance: NA; j_gene: TRBJ2-3; CDR3nt: TGTGCCAGCACCCCAGGACTAGCGGGGGCCACAGATACGCAGTATTTT; CDR3aa: CASTPGLAGATDTQYF
d_gene: NA; v_gene: TRBV14; abundance: NA; j_gene: TRBJ2-5; CDR3nt: TGTGCCAGCAGCCATTCCAGGGGCCCTGAGACCCAGTACTTC; CDR3aa: CASSHSRGPETQYF
d_gene: TRBD2; v_gene: TRBV11-2; abundance: NA; j_gene: TRBJ2-7; CDR3nt: TGTGCCAGCAGCTCCCCGGGACTAGGGGTTTACGAGCAGTACTTC; CDR3aa: CASSSPGLGVYEQYF
d_gene: NA; v_gene: TRBV9; abundance: NA; j_gene: TRBJ1-2; CDR3nt: TGTGCCAGCAGCGCTACAGGGTTAAACTATGGCTACACCTTC; CDR3aa: CASSATGLNYGYTF
d_gene: NA; v_gene: TRBV10-2; abundance: NA; j_gene: TRBJ2-1; CDR3nt: TGCGCCAGCGCCGGGGGAAATGAGCAGTTCTTC; CDR3aa: CASAGGNEQFF
d_gene: NA; v_gene: TRBV7-6; abundance: NA; j_gene: TRBJ2-2; CDR3nt: TGTGCCAGCAGCCACGACAAATCGGGGTCGAACACCGGGGAGCTGTTTTTT; CDR3aa: CASSHDKSGSNTGELFF
d_gene: NA; v_gene: TRBV29-1; abundance: NA; j_gene: TRBJ1-4; CDR3nt: TGCAGCGTTGAAGTCGGAGGGAAACTGTTTTTT; CDR3aa: CSVEVGGKLFF
d_gene: NA; v_gene: TRBV4-2; abundance: NA; j_gene: TRBJ1-5; CDR3nt: TGTGCCAGCAGCCAAGAGAGGGGAGGACGGAACAATCAGCCCCAGCATTTT; CDR3aa: CASSQERGGRNNQPQHF
d_gene: NA; v_gene: TRBV6-6; abundance: few; j_gene: TRBJ1-3; CDR3nt: TGTGCCAGCAGTTCTGGGACTCTTGGGCGGGGAAACACCATATATTTT; CDR3aa: CASSSGTLGRGNTIYF
d_gene: TRBD1; v_gene: TRBV18; abundance: NA; j_gene: TRBJ2-7; CDR3nt: TGTGCCAGCTCACCACCGGGTTGCGACAGGGCAGGAAACTACGAGCAGTACTTC; CDR3aa: CASSPPGCDRAGNYEQYF
d_gene: NA; v_gene: TRBV5-8; abundance: few; j_gene: TRBJ1-2; CDR3nt: TGTGCCAGCAGCTTGGCCTCGGGTGCCTATGGCTACACCTTC; CDR3aa: CASSLASGAYGYTF
d_gene: NA; v_gene: TRBV9; abundance: NA; j_gene: TRBJ2-2; CDR3nt: TGTGCCAGCGCAAGACAGGTCAGCGGGGAGCTGTTTTTT; CDR3aa: CASARQVSGELFF
d_gene: TRBD2; v_gene: TRBV11-2; abundance: NA; j_gene: TRBJ2-7; CDR3nt: TGTGCCAGCAGCTATAGCGGGACCTACGAGCAGTACTTC; CDR3aa: CASSYSGTYEQYF
d_gene: NA; v_gene: TRBV15; abundance: NA; j_gene: TRBJ1-2; CDR3nt: TGTGCCACCAGCAGAGATCCGGAGGGCAACTATGGCTACACCTTC; CDR3aa: CATSRDPEGNYGYTF
d_gene: NA; v_gene: TRBV7-2; abundance: few; j_gene: TRBJ1-4; CDR3nt: TGTGCCAGCAGCTTAGGGGGCAGGGTTTCTAATGAAAAACTGTTTTTT; CDR3aa: CASSLGGRVSNEKLFF
d_gene: TRBD1; v_gene: TRBV7-3; abundance: NA; j_gene: TRBJ1-1; CDR3nt: TGTGCCAGCAGTGAGACAGGGTATGAAGCTTTCTTT; CDR3aa: CASSETGYEAFF
d_gene: NA; v_gene: TRBV10-3; abundance: NA; j_gene: TRBJ1-2; CDR3nt: TGTGCCATCAGTGACTCTGCGAGACTTAACTATGGCTACACCTTC; CDR3aa: CAISDSARLNYGYTF
d_gene: TRBD1; v_gene: TRBV27; abundance: NA; j_gene: TRBJ2-7; CDR3nt: TGTGCCAGCAGATTGGGACAGGGGGGCTACGAGCAGTACTTC; CDR3aa: CASRLGQGGYEQYF
d_gene: TRBD1; v_gene: TRBV14; abundance: NA; j_gene: TRBJ1-1; CDR3nt: TGTGCCAGCAGCCGACAGGGGTTCACTGAAGCTTTCTTT; CDR3aa: CASSRQGFTEAFF
d_gene: NA; v_gene: TRBV9; abundance: NA; j_gene: TRBJ1-6; CDR3nt: TGTGCCAGCAGCGTCTCGAGCAGGTCCTATAATTCACCCCTCCACTTT; CDR3aa: CASSVSSRSYNSPLHF
d_gene: NA; v_gene: TRBV6-5; abundance: NA; j_gene: TRBJ1-2; CDR3nt: TGTGCCACCCCCGCGGCGGAATTCTATGGCTACACCTTC; CDR3aa: CATPAAEFYGYTF
d_gene: NA; v_gene: TRBV7-3; abundance: NA; j_gene: TRBJ1-5; CDR3nt: TGTGCCAGCAGCCCAGCACCAGGGGAGCCCCAGCATTTT; CDR3aa: CASSPAPGEPQHF
d_gene: NA; v_gene: TRBV18; abundance: NA; j_gene: TRBJ1-1; CDR3nt: TGTGCCAGCTCACCAATTTCGGCAGGGAAGAACACTGAAGCTTTCTTT; CDR3aa: CASSPISAGKNTEAFF
d_gene: TRBD1; v_gene: TRBV6-5; abundance: NA; j_gene: TRBJ1-2; CDR3nt: TGTGCCAGCAGTTACGGGACAGGGGGCTATGGCTACACCTTC; CDR3aa: CASSYGTGGYGYTF
d_gene: NA; v_gene: TRBV19; abundance: NA; j_gene: TRBJ1-4; CDR3nt: TGTGCCAGTAGTTCCTCCCCCCGGGGTGGGGAACTGTTTTTT; CDR3aa: CASSSSPRGGELFF
d_gene: TRBD1; v_gene: TRBV6-5; abundance: NA; j_gene: TRBJ1-1; CDR3nt: TGTGCCAGCAGCACAGGGGTAGCTGAAGCTTTCTTT; CDR3aa: CASSTGVAEAFF
d_gene: TRBD1; v_gene: TRBV5-6; abundance: NA; j_gene: TRBJ1-2; CDR3nt: TGTGCCAGCAGTTTACAGGGGGCCTATGGCTACACCTTC; CDR3aa: CASSLQGAYGYTF
d_gene: TRBD2; v_gene: TRBV30; abundance: NA; j_gene: TRBJ2-3; CDR3nt: TGTGCCTGGAGTGGAGGGACTAGCGGGTTCAGGAGGGGCACAGATACGCAGTATTTT; CDR3aa: CAWSGGTSGFRRGTDTQYF
d_gene: NA; v_gene: TRBV3-1/TRBV3-2; abundance: NA; j_gene: TRBJ2-3; CDR3nt: TGTGCCAGCAGCCAGGGGGAGGGGGGTCTAAGCACAGATACGCAGTATTTT; CDR3aa: CASSQGEGGLSTDTQYF
d_gene: NA; v_gene: TRBV5-1; abundance: NA; j_gene: TRBJ2-1; CDR3nt: TGCGCCAGCAGCCCAAGGGGGGCGGGGGCCTCCTACAATGAGCAGTTCTTC; CDR3aa: CASSPRGAGASYNEQFF